Each of the 25 T cell receptor beta chains below was sequenced from the same sample in a study of CD8+ T cells in alopecia areata. In each case, RNA was isolated and then reverse transcribed into cDNA as the sequencing template. Assay: immunoSEQ multiplex PCR; the TCRdb copy retains only in-frame clones and omits some. Among about 98,000 clones listed, 35% to 50% were seen once. Sequencing was carried out using CD4+ T cells sorted from blood. Source of these receptors: a human donor with alopecia areata.

The V call is TRBV7-2, the J call TRBJ1-5; 7 bases are a match to TRBD1. The CDR3 is 15 amino acids. Germline trimming cut 8 bases from V and 7 bases from J; bases unmatched to any gene: 14. Germline V gives CDR1 SGHTA, CDR2 FQGNSA. CDR3 sequence reads: CASSLGAGGQQPQHF. The CDR3, as DNA: TGTGCCAGCTCCCTAGGGGCAGGGGGTCAGCAGCCCCAGCATTTT. Variable domain in full (rest from reference TRBV7-2 and TRBJ1-5): GAGVSQSPSNKVTEKGKDVELRCDPISGHTALYWYRQSLGQGLEFLIYFQGNSAPDKSGLPSDRFSAERTGGSVSTLTIQRTQQEDSAVYLCASSLGAGGQQPQHFGDGTRLSIL.

The table lists this clone with a few counts. The V call is TRBV4-1, the J call TRBJ2-3; no firm D call. The germline V gene has CDR1 MGHRA and CDR2 YSYEKL. There are 13 residues in the CDR3. The V end was cut by 3 bases, the J end by 2 bases, with 6 bases between. CDR3 residues: CASSQINTDTQYF. CDR3 DNA sequence: TGCGCCAGCAGCCAGATAAACACAGATACGCAGTATTTT.

This chain links TRBV29-1 with TRBJ2-7; D gene unclear. This CDR3 contains 12 residues. V gave up 1 base and J gave up 2 bases, with 6 bases separating them. Per germline, CDR1 SQVTM and CDR2 ANQGSEA. The CDR3 nucleotides read TGCAGCGTTGAAGGGGAAGCCTACGAGCAGTACTTC. Encoded protein: CSVEGEAYEQYF.

V and J are TRBV28 and TRBJ2-1; 8 nucleotides line up with TRBD1. The CDR3 spans 16 residues. CDR1 MDHEN and CDR2 SYDVKM come from the germline V gene. Unmatched junction bases numbered 12, after V lost 4 bases and J lost 7 bases. As DNA, the CDR3 is TGTGCCAGCAGTTCCCCCCGGACAGGGAGAATGAATGAGCAGTTCTTC. Protein product: CASSSPRTGRMNEQFF.

The table lists this clone with a few counts. This chain connects TRBV7-2 to TRBJ1-1; D gene unclear. The CDR3 is 15 residues long. The germline CDR1 and CDR2 sequences are SGHTA and FQGNSA. Trimming cost V 2 bases and J 0 bases, with 10 bases left between them. This chain's CDR3 is CASSLRADLNTEAFF. In nucleotides, the CDR3 is TGTGCCAGCAGCTTAAGGGCGGACCTGAACACTGAAGCTTTCTTT. Drawing the rest from reference TRBV7-2 and TRBJ1-1, the complete variable domain is GAGVSQSPSNKVTEKGKDVELRCDPISGHTALYWYRQSLGQGLEFLIYFQGNSAPDKSGLPSDRFSAERTGGSVSTLTIQRTQQEDSAVYLCASSLRADLNTEAFFGQGTRLTVV.

V gene TRBV2 combines with J gene TRBJ2-7, with TRBD1 identical over 7 bases. The CDR3 consists of 11 residues. V lost 8 bases, J lost 5 bases, and 3 bases stayed unmatched. In germline, CDR1 is SNHLY, CDR2 FYNNEI. The CDR3 bases are TGTGCCAGCGGAGACAGGGACGAGCAGTACTTC. Protein sequence: CASGDRDEQYF. The full variable domain, its missing parts supplied by reference TRBV2 and TRBJ2-7, is EPEVTQTPSHQVTQMGQEVILRCVPISNHLYFYWYRQILGQKVEFLVSFYNNEISEKSEIFDDQFSVERPDGSNFTLKIRSTKLEDSAMYFCASGDRDEQYFGPGTRLTVT.

This chain uses TRBV28 with TRBJ2-1; 8 positions agree with TRBD1. There are 15 residues in the CDR3. Germline V gene data show CDR1 as MDHEN and CDR2 as SYDVKM. Unmatched junction bases numbered 12, after V lost 7 bases and J lost 7 bases. DNA of the CDR3: TGTGCCAGCACGGCTAGGACAGGGAGACGAAATGAGCAGTTCTTC. This gives the protein CASTARTGRRNEQFF.

The chain is built from TRBV30 and TRBJ1-1; no definite D call. The CDR3 runs to 12 residues. Germline-derived CDR1 and CDR2 are GTSNPN and SVGIG (reference sequence). V lost 3 bases and J lost 9, with 14 bases in between. The CDR3 nucleotides are TGTGCCTGGAGAGGGCCCCACAGTAAAGCTTTCTTT. This encodes CAWRGPHSKAFF.

The V call is TRBV28, the J call TRBJ1-5; TRBD1 is a possible D gene (5 bases). V lost 2 bases and J lost 5, with 10 bases in between. The germline gives CDR1 MDHEN, CDR2 SYDVKM. The CDR3 covers 14 residues. The CDR3 is CASSLVGGDQPQHF. Here the CDR3 DNA reads TGTGCCAGCAGTTTAGTTGGGGGGGATCAGCCCCAGCATTTT.

There are a few counts of this clone. V usage is TRBV28 and J usage is TRBJ2-5; TRBD1 agrees at 7 bases. CDR1 MDHEN and CDR2 SYDVKM come from the germline V gene. The CDR3 consists of 16 residues. V lost 2 bases and J lost 5; bases outside the gene matches: 11. The CDR3 region is CASSLGQTGIEETQYF. CDR3 DNA sequence: TGTGCCAGCAGTTTAGGCCAGACAGGGATTGAGGAGACCCAGTACTTC.

The chain couples TRBV2 to TRBJ2-2, with no clear D. The CDR3 loop spans 16 amino acids. Deletions cut 2 bases from V and 3 bases from J, with 13 bases between. The germline gives CDR1 SNHLY, CDR2 FYNNEI. This CDR3 reads CASSESRPGYTGELFF. CDR3 nucleotide sequence: TGTGCCAGCAGTGAATCAAGGCCTGGGTACACCGGGGAGCTGTTTTTT.

This clone has just a few counts. The CDR3 sequence is CASSQVGRFELFF. The CDR3 nucleotides are TGTGCCAGCAGCCAAGTCGGCAGGTTCGAGCTGTTTTTT. This chain joins TRBV14 and TRBJ2-2; D remains unclear. The ends were cut back, 1 base at V and 11 bases at J, with 11 bases in the middle. This CDR3 region has 13 residues. CDR1 and CDR2 from the germline V gene are SGHDN and FVKESK.

This clone came up once. This chain joins TRBV11-2 and TRBJ2-7; 14 nucleotides agree with TRBD2. Germline values: CDR1 SGHAT, CDR2 FQNNGV. The CDR3 extends over 16 amino acids. J lost 3 bases, V lost 3 bases, and 4 bases had no gene match. The CDR3 bases are TGTGCCAGCAGCTTCCGACTAGCGGGGGGGAGCTACGAGCAGTACTTC. It codes for CASSFRLAGGSYEQYF.

This chain uses TRBV18 with TRBJ2-7; D gene uncertain. The germline CDR1 and CDR2 sequences are KGHSH and LQKENI. Trimming took off 4 bases at V and 4 bases at J, with 5 bases between the two ends. This CDR3 has 11 amino acids. As DNA, the CDR3 is TGTGCCAGCTCACTTCGATACGAGCAGTACTTC. Encoded protein: CASSLRYEQYF.

The V gene is TRBV29-1, the J gene TRBJ1-2; 12 bases are shared with TRBD1. V dropped 1 base and J dropped 5; count of bases not matched to a gene: 8. This CDR3 is built from 16 residues. Per the germline V gene, CDR1 is SQVTM and CDR2 is ANQGSEA. For the CDR3, the DNA is TGCAGCGTTGAAGTGGCACCGGGACAGGGGGCGTATGGCTACACCTTC. Translating it yields CSVEVAPGQGAYGYTF.

This clone was counted between two and nine times. This sequence joins TRBV28 and TRBJ2-5; no clear D gene. V lost 7 bases and J 6 bases, leaving 18 bases between the germline ends. The germline CDR1 and CDR2 sequences are MDHEN and SYDVKM. The CDR3 totals 14 residues. The CDR3 sequence is CASNIDSKGKTQYF. The CDR3 nucleotides are TGTGCCAGCAACATCGATTCGAAAGGGAAGACCCAGTACTTC.

This clone appeared once. The chain couples TRBV30 to TRBJ1-1; D not resolved. V was cut by 0 bases and J by 0 bases, with 5 bases left in between. CDR3 length: 13 residues. Germline CDR1 is GTSNPN and CDR2 is SVGIG (reference sequence). CDR3 nucleotides: TGTGCCTGGAGTGTAGTCGTGAACACTGAAGCTTTCTTT. This encodes CAWSVVVNTEAFF.

The chain joins TRBV9 to TRBJ2-3; D unresolved. Trimming removed 0 bases at V and 4 bases at J, with 3 bases between. Germline CDR1 SGDLS, CDR2 YYNGEE. This CDR3 has 12 residues. CDR3 DNA sequence: TGTGCCAGCAGCGTAGGACCAGATACGCAGTATTTT. Its protein is CASSVGPDTQYF. The complete variable domain, with remaining parts taken from reference TRBV9 and TRBJ2-3, reads DSGVTQTPKHLITATGQRVTLRCSPRSGDLSVYWYQQSLDQGLQFLIQYYNGEERAKGNILERFSAQQFPDLHSELNLSSLELGDSALYFCASSVGPDTQYFGPGTRLTVL.

This clone turned up a few times. The chain couples TRBV15 to TRBJ2-7; D remains ambiguous. The CDR3 has 14 amino acids. The ends were cut back, 4 bases at V and 3 bases at J, with 13 bases in the middle. Germline CDR1 and CDR2: LNHNV and YYDKDF (reference sequence). The CDR3 nucleotides read TGTGCCACCAGCACCCTGGGATCAGGCTACGAGCAGTACTTC. Its translation: CATSTLGSGYEQYF. Variable domain in full (rest from reference TRBV15 and TRBJ2-7): DAMVIQNPRYQVTQFGKPVTLSCSQTLNHNVMYWYQQKSSQAPKLLFHYYDKDFNNEADTPDNFQSRRPNTSFCFLDIRSPGLGDTAMYLCATSTLGSGYEQYFGPGTRLTVT.

The chain is built from TRBV29-1 and TRBJ2-7; 9 bases are a match to TRBD1. The V gene's germline CDR1 is SQVTM and CDR2 ANQGSEA. The CDR3 runs 13 residues. V lost 8 bases, J lost 6 bases, and 11 bases stayed unmatched. The CDR3 is CSSTTQGAGEQYF. CDR3 DNA sequence: TGCAGCTCAACAACACAGGGGGCGGGCGAGCAGTACTTC.

This clone has a single count. The rearrangement joins TRBV9 to TRBJ2-3, with 13 bases aligning to TRBD2. With 1 base clipped from V and 4 bases from J, the junction kept 9 bases outside the gene matches. Germline values: CDR1 SGDLS, CDR2 YYNGEE. The CDR3 length is 18 residues. Here the CDR3 reads CASSVRGTSGALADTQYF. The CDR3 bases are TGTGCCAGCAGCGTACGGGGGACTAGCGGGGCACTAGCAGATACGCAGTATTTT.

There are a few counts of this clone. The chain joins TRBV4-1 to TRBJ1-5; TRBD1 might be the D (6 bases). Germline-derived CDR1 and CDR2 are MGHRA and YSYEKL. The CDR3 has 19 amino acids. V lost 3 bases to trimming and J lost 0 bases, with 21 bases between them. CDR3 protein: CASSQSLRQAEYSNQPQHF. The CDR3 coding sequence is TGCGCCAGCAGCCAGAGCCTTAGACAGGCGGAGTATAGCAATCAGCCCCAGCATTTT.

This chain links TRBV4-1 with TRBJ2-7, with D unclear. The germline gives CDR1 MGHRA, CDR2 YSYEKL. This CDR3 spans 15 amino acids. With 1 base removed from V and 4 bases from J, the gap between germline ends came to 14 bases. The CDR3 DNA reads as TGCGCCAGCAGCCAAGCCGACCGAGTTGCTTACGAGCAGTACTTC. It is translated as CASSQADRVAYEQYF.

This clone was detected a few times. The chain is built from TRBV19 and TRBJ2-7; 8 bases line up with TRBD1. This CDR3 spans 15 amino acids. The trim removed 3 bases at V and 2 bases at J, leaving 6 bases unmatched. From germline, CDR1 is LNHDA and CDR2 SQIVND (reference sequence). Written as DNA, the CDR3 is TGTGCCAGTAGTATCACCGGGACAGGACCCTACGAGCAGTACTTC. This encodes CASSITGTGPYEQYF.

This clone has more than one count but fewer than ten. The sample holds other DNA sequences that translate to the same CDR3. CDR3 amino acids: CSVEGRMNTEAFF. The CDR3 nucleotides read TGCAGCGTTGAAGGCAGGATGAACACTGAAGCTTTCTTT. V is TRBV29-1 and J is TRBJ1-1, with D hard to call. Trimming took off 1 base at V and 0 bases at J, with 6 bases between the two ends. CDR3 length equals 13 residues. CDR1 and CDR2 (germline): SQVTM, ANQGSEA.